The T cell receptor beta chain under discussion was sequenced for a study of CD8 T cells in Susac syndrome. Trimming pared 2 bases from V and 1 base from J, leaving 10 bases between. CDR3 length: 15 residues. Sequencing of TCR beta was performed on blood CD8+ T cells and on blood CD4+ T cells. With random hexamers, reverse transcription was performed on about 0.5 to 1 ug of RNA. Via MiXCR, TCRdb re-called the immunoSEQ multiplex PCR reads, giving one row per CDR3 protein. The data show about 180,000 distinct CDR3 sequences, with roughly 94% seen just once and around 0.11% held by the top ten. The material sequenced was CD4+ T cells from PBMCs. This TCR was sampled from a human donor with Susac syndrome. The chain combines TRBV12-3 or TRBV12-4 with TRBJ2-3; D perhaps matches TRBD2 (5 bases). The CDR3 spells CASSLPGVGTDTQYF. DNA of the CDR3: TGTGCCAGCAGTTTACCCGGGGTTGGCACAGATACGCAGTATTTT.